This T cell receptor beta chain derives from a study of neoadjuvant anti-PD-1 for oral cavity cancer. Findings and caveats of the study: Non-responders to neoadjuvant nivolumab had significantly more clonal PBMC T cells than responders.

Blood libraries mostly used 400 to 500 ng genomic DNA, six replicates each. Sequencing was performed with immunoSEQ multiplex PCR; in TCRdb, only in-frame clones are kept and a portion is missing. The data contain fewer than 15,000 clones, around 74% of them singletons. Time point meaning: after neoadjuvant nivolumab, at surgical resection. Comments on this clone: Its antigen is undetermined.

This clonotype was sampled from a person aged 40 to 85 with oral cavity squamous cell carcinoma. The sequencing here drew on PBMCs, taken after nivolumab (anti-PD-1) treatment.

For the CDR3, the DNA is TGTGCCAGCAGTGGTGCAGGGGGCTCCACTAACTATGGCTACACCTTC. Translated, it gives CASSGAGGSTNYGYTF. V and J are TRBV28 and TRBJ1-2; 8 positions agree with TRBD1. The CDR3 consists of 16 residues. CDR1 and CDR2 from the germline V gene are MDHEN and SYDVKM. V trimming: 5 bases; J trimming: 0 bases; junction bases outside the gene matches: 8.